These 3 T cell receptor beta chains were sequenced from one sample in a study of blood T cell repertoires in COVID-19. The data were produced by immunoSEQ multiplex PCR, yet TCRdb's version contains in-frame clones alone and is incomplete. This table has fewer than 250,000 clones, roughly 89% appearing once. Sequenced sample: PBMCs or T cells enriched from blood (not recorded which). These receptors were obtained from a man under 40 who had been exposed to COVID-19.

This chain uses TRBV4-1 with TRBJ1-4; 8 bases are a match to TRBD1. The CDR3 length is 17 residues. Trimming took 4 bases from V and 2 from J; bases not matched to a gene: 9. The germline CDR1 and CDR2 sequences are MGHRA and YSYEKL. The CDR3 region is CASSRIPRGLTNEKLFF. CDR3 DNA sequence: TGCGCCAGCAGCCGAATACCCAGGGGGCTGACTAATGAAAAACTGTTTTTT.

The genes are TRBV7-3 and TRBJ1-6; TRBD1 aligns across 11 bases. In germline, CDR1 is SGHTA, CDR2 FQGTGA. The CDR3 totals 15 residues. V was pared by 1 base and J by 10 bases, with 3 bases of the junction left unmatched. The CDR3 bases are TGTGCCAGCAGCTTAAACGGACAGGGGGCATCACCCCTCCACTTT. Encoded protein: CASSLNGQGASPLHF. Complete variable domain (other parts from reference TRBV7-3 and TRBJ1-6): GAGVSQTPSNKVTEKGKYVELRCDPISGHTALYWYRQSLGQGPEFLIYFQGTGAADDSGLPNDRFFAVRPEGSVSTLKIQRTERGDSAVYLCASSLNGQGASPLHFGNGTRLTVT.

A single count supports this clone. V and J are TRBV7-9 and TRBJ1-1; TRBD1 matches at 7 bases. Germline values: CDR1 SEHNR, CDR2 FQNEAQ (reference sequence). Trimming at V came to 5 bases and at J to 5 bases, leaving 5 bases not matched to a gene. This CDR3 region has 13 residues. The CDR3 spells CASSTRQGTEAFF. The CDR3, as DNA: TGTGCCAGCAGCACCCGACAGGGAACTGAAGCTTTCTTT.